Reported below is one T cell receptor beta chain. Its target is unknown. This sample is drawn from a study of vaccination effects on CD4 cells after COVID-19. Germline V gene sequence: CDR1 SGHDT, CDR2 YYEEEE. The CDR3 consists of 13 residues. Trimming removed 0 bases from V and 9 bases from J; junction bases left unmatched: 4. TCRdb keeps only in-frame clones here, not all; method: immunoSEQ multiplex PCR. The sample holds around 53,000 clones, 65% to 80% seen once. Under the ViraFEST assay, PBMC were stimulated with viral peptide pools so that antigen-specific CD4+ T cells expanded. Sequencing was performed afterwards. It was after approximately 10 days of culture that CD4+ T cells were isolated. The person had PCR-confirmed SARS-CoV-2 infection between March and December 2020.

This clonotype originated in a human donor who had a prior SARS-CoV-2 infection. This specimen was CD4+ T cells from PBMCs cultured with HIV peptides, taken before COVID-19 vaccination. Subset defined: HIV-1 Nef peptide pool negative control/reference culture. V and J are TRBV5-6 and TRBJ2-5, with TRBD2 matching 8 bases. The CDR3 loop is CASSLAAREAQYF. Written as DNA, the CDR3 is TGTGCCAGCAGCTTGGCTGCGCGGGAGGCCCAGTACTTC.